These 17 T cell receptor beta chains were all obtained from the same sample, sequenced in a study of T cell changes during pregnancy in multiple sclerosis. TCRdb's table, derived via immunoSEQ multiplex PCR, lists solely in-frame clones and lacks some. The sample has some 37,000 clones, about 90% seen once. The starting material was CD8+ T cells from peripheral blood mononuclear cells, obtained after pregnancy. The source of these receptors is a female donor with multiple sclerosis, enrolled in a pregnancy study.

The chain combines TRBV4-1 with TRBJ1-1; D uncertain. This CDR3 spans 13 amino acids. Per the germline V gene, CDR1 is MGHRA and CDR2 is YSYEKL. V was trimmed by 0 bases and J by 5 bases, leaving 7 bases between them. CDR3 region: CASSQEQRTEAFF. DNA for the CDR3: TGCGCCAGCAGCCAAGAGCAGAGGACTGAAGCTTTCTTT.

The chain employs TRBV15 and TRBJ1-2; no definite D call. V lost 1 base to trimming and J lost 8 bases, with 17 bases between them. The CDR3 loop spans 15 amino acids. Germline CDR1 and CDR2: LNHNV and YYDKDF (reference sequence). In DNA form, the CDR3 reads TGTGCCACCAGCAGAGTTCCCCTCGGGTTTCGCGGCTACACCTTC. Translating it yields CATSRVPLGFRGYTF.

The chain links TRBV27 to TRBJ1-5; D is ambiguous. The CDR3 length is 13 residues. CDR1 and CDR2 from the germline V gene are MNHEY and SMNVEV (reference sequence). Trimming pared 6 bases from V and 0 bases from J, leaving 6 bases between. The CDR3 is CASRQDSNQPQHF. CDR3 sequence (DNA): TGTGCCAGCAGACAAGATAGCAATCAGCCCCAGCATTTT.

This chain connects TRBV7-9 to TRBJ2-1; D is perhaps TRBD1 (5 bases). V lost 2 bases, J lost 0 bases, and 8 bases lay in between. The CDR3 runs to 15 residues. Germline V gives CDR1 SEHNR, CDR2 FQNEAQ (reference sequence). CDR3 sequence: CASSLPGFSYNEQFF. CDR3 bases: TGTGCCAGCAGCTTACCAGGGTTCTCCTACAATGAGCAGTTCTTC.

This clone was recorded a few times. V usage is TRBV27 and J usage is TRBJ2-2, with no clear D. Trimming stripped 4 bases from V and 7 bases from J, with 4 bases between. CDR1 and CDR2 (germline): MNHEY, SMNVEV (reference sequence). The CDR3 consists of 11 residues. CDR3 nucleotide sequence: TGTGCCAGCAGTTCCGGCGGGGAGCTGTTTTTT. Amino acid sequence: CASSSGGELFF.

The rearrangement uses TRBV2 and TRBJ1-2; 7 bases are a match to TRBD1. V lost 5 bases to trimming and J lost 7 bases; unmatched junction nucleotides: 19. Germline V gene sequence: CDR1 SNHLY, CDR2 FYNNEI. This CDR3 has 17 residues. This CDR3 reads CASSLPTGYAWGIGYTF. CDR3 in DNA: TGTGCCAGCAGTCTCCCGACAGGGTACGCGTGGGGAATTGGCTACACCTTC.

This chain joins TRBV28 and TRBJ1-1; 7 bases are shared with TRBD1. The CDR3 covers 14 residues. Looked up from germline, CDR1 is MDHEN and CDR2 is SYDVKM. V trimming: 4 bases; J trimming: 5 bases; junction bases outside the gene matches: 7. DNA of the CDR3: TGTGCCAGCAGTTCGTACAGGGGAAAGACTGAAGCTTTCTTT. Amino acids: CASSSYRGKTEAFF.

This CDR3 is CASSTRTSGGPESYEQYF. The CDR3 bases are TGTGCCAGCAGCACCCGGACTAGCGGGGGGCCGGAATCCTACGAGCAGTACTTC. This chain uses TRBV7-9 with TRBJ2-7; 14 bases align to TRBD2. This CDR3 is 18 amino acids long. V shed 5 bases and J 1 base; nucleotides not matched to a gene: 10. Germline CDR1 and CDR2: SEHNR and FQNEAQ (reference sequence).

This rearrangement joins TRBV7-6 to TRBJ2-5; 8 nucleotides line up with TRBD1. This CDR3 contains 12 residues. CDR1 is SGHVS, CDR2 FNYEAQ, per germline. V was pared by 4 bases and J by 12 bases, with 7 bases of the junction left unmatched. Here the CDR3 reads CASSSAGGREYF. The CDR3 DNA is TGTGCCAGCAGCTCGGCAGGGGGCCGGGAGTACTTC.

The genes are TRBV4-1 and TRBJ1-1; no reliable D call. CDR3 length: 14 amino acids. Trimming shortened V by 3 bases and J by 4 bases, and 12 bases separated the two germline ends. Germline CDR1 MGHRA, CDR2 YSYEKL. The CDR3 DNA sequence: TGCGCCAGCAGCCAGTCACTACGGGGCACTGAAGCTTTCTTT. Amino acid sequence: CASSQSLRGTEAFF.

The chain uses TRBV4-1 and TRBJ1-2; TRBD1 might be the D (6 bases). The V and J ends lost 2 bases and 6 bases respectively, with 13 bases between them. Looked up from germline, CDR1 is MGHRA and CDR2 is YSYEKL. The CDR3 extends over 14 amino acids. The DNA for the CDR3 is TGCGCCAGCAGCCAATCCCCAGGGGTGGATGGCTACACCTTC. As protein: CASSQSPGVDGYTF.

This clone showed up just a few times. This chain connects TRBV2 to TRBJ2-4; D is unresolved. This CDR3 contains 11 residues. Germline CDR1 is SNHLY and CDR2 is FYNNEI. V was shortened by 7 bases and J by 4 bases, with 5 bases between the two germline ends. The CDR3 loop is CASNTKNIQYF. The DNA of the CDR3 is TGTGCCAGCAACACGAAAAACATTCAGTACTTC.

The chain uses TRBV19 and TRBJ2-7; no clear D gene. Germline CDR1 LNHDA, CDR2 SQIVND (reference sequence). V lost 0 bases and J lost 3, with 6 bases in between. The CDR3 sequence is 13 residues long. The CDR3 DNA reads as TGTGCCAGTAGTATAGATCCCCTCTACGAGCAGTACTTC. As protein: CASSIDPLYEQYF.

This rearrangement joins TRBV7-8 to TRBJ1-1; 7 bases agree with TRBD1. This CDR3 has 12 residues. J gave up 3 bases and V 8 bases, and 3 bases lay outside the gene matches. Germline V gives CDR1 SGHVS, CDR2 FQNEAQ. The chain's CDR3 is CASGDRDTEAFF. CDR3 bases: TGTGCCAGCGGCGACAGGGACACTGAAGCTTTCTTT.

V usage is TRBV5-1 and J usage is TRBJ1-2, with D hard to call. CDR1 is SGHRS and CDR2 is YFSETQ in the germline V gene. Trimming left V 3 bases short and J 8 bases short, with 20 bases between. This CDR3 is 15 amino acids long. This chain's CDR3 is CASSYDTPRYQGYTF. In DNA form, the CDR3 reads TGCGCCAGCAGCTATGACACGCCGCGTTATCAAGGCTACACCTTC.

The V call is TRBV28, the J call TRBJ2-7; the D gene is possibly TRBD2 (5 bases). The V gene lost 6 bases and the J gene lost 4 bases, with 16 bases spanning the gap. This CDR3 has 14 residues. Germline V gene sequence: CDR1 MDHEN, CDR2 SYDVKM. CDR3: CASRTTRKSYEQYF. The CDR3 DNA is TGTGCCAGCAGAACCACTAGAAAGTCGTACGAGCAGTACTTC. Looking up the rest from reference TRBV28 and TRBJ2-7 gives the full variable domain: DVKVTQSSRYLVKRTGEKVFLECVQDMDHENMFWYRQDPGLGLRLIYFSYDVKMKEKGDIPEGYSVSREKKERFSLILESASTNQTSMYLCASRTTRKSYEQYFGPGTRLTVT.

This clone came up once. CDR3 region: CASSPSQDGLSGYTF. CDR3 DNA sequence: TGTGCCAGCTCTCCGTCACAGGACGGGCTATCTGGCTACACCTTC. The chain carries TRBV18 and TRBJ1-2; D perhaps matches TRBD1 (5 bases). CDR1 and CDR2 (germline): KGHSH, LQKENI. V shed 6 bases and J shed 7 bases, with 21 bases lying between them. The CDR3 spans 15 residues.